Sequencing of this TCR beta chain was carried out in a study of blood T cells in healthy people across ages. This clonotype appeared a few times. Its antigen is unknown. Regarding the study as a whole: Higher naive T cell percentage went strongly together with higher TCR beta diversity. TCR beta diversity, measured per million T cells, fell in a roughly linear way with age.

With a J-beta primer mix and a sample-barcoded 5' primer, a second PCR ran about 6 to 11 cycles. TCRdb reprocessed the 5' RACE reads via MiXCR and lists one record per CDR3 protein. This table holds approximately 2,000,000 distinct CDR3 sequences, about two fifths found once. J lost 0 bases, V lost 6 bases, and 4 bases had no gene match. This CDR3 has 16 residues. Germline V gives CDR1 MNHEY, CDR2 SMNVEV (reference sequence). The chain uses TRBV27 and TRBJ2-1, with 11 bases aligning to TRBD2. Sample: blood. The sequence was collected from a human donor in good health. The CDR3 reads CASSPGLADSYNEQFF. CDR3 sequence (DNA): TGTGCCAGCAGCCCGGGACTAGCGGACTCCTACAATGAGCAGTTCTTC.